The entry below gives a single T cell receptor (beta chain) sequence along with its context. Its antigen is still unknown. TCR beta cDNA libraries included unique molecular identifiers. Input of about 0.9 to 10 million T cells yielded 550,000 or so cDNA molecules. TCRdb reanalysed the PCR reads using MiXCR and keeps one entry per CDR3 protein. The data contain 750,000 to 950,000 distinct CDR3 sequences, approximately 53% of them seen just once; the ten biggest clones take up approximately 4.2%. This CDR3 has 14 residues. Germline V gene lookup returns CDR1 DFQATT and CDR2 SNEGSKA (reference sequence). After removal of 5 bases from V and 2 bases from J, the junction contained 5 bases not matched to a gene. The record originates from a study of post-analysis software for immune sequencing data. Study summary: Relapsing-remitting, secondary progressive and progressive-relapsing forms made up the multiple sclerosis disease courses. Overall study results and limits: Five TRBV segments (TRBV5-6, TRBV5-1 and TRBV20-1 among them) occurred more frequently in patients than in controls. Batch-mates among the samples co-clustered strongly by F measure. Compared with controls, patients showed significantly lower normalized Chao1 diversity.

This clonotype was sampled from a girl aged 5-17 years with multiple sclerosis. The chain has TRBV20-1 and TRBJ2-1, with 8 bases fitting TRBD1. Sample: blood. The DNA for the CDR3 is TGCAGTGCTCGGACAGGGCGTCCCTACAATGAGCAGTTCTTC. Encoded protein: CSARTGRPYNEQFF.